This T cell receptor (beta chain) is from a study of blood T cell repertoires in COVID-19. Across the study: Spain, Italy and the United States supplied samples that represented acute and convalescent COVID-19. T cells, B-cell-depleted T cells, or PBMCs supplied cDNA or gDNA.

There are a few counts of this clone. As handled by the study authors: Researchers report that nucleated cell counts were estimated from reference gene primer amplification. The protocol was immunoSEQ multiplex PCR, while the TCRdb copy is restricted to in-frame clones and leaves out a portion. V, J and clone size are taken as reported in that table, and D and trimming were inferred from the DNA itself. This table holds 120,000 or so clones, 55% to 75% found once. The sequenced material came from peripheral blood. The clonotype originates from an older woman with acute or convalescent COVID-19.

In DNA form, the CDR3 reads TGTGCCACACAGGGGTTTACTGAAGCTTTCTTT. Protein product: CATQGFTEAFF. The genes are TRBV30 and TRBJ1-1, with TRBD1 identical over 7 bases. The CDR3 extends over 11 amino acids. Trimming removed 8 bases from V and 5 bases from J; junction bases left unmatched: 5. Germline CDR1 GTSNPN, CDR2 SVGIG (reference sequence).